This T cell receptor (beta chain) was retrieved from a study of cytomegalovirus exposure and HLA in healthy donors (TCRdb year 2017). Study-level background: An earlier analysis of 587 of the donors reported around 280 Gb of sequence data and 117 million unique TCR beta sequences obtained from 180 million or so T cells. An early release covering about 600 HLA-typed donors comprised approximately 290 gigabases of sequencing data and 85 million to 100 million unique TCR sequences. The genetic ancestry cluster associated with self-reported Caucasian donors included roughly four fifths of the 398 genotyped donors. The aim of the study was to test whether cataloging public T cell receptors could identify signatures of past pathogen exposure. The study used immunosequencing to profile the T cell repertoires of 600 to 850 subjects and linked those repertoires to cytomegalovirus serostatus. Besides the first cohort of roughly 700 subjects, a separate validation cohort made up of some 110 different subjects was used. The study combined high-throughput TCR immunosequencing, statistical association of individual TCRs with disease status, and machine learning to predict cytomegalovirus infection status. A later analysis re-analyzed previously published TCR beta repertoires from 666 donors and added high-resolution HLA genotyping to study TCR occurrence patterns. The later analysis used no new phenotypic data to find candidate immune exposures, relying instead on TCR beta sequences and their occurrence across donors. To decide whether each TCR beta V gene segment behaved as functional or pseudogenic, an earlier analysis of fewer than 750 of the donors relied on high-throughput TCR beta sequencing. Donor age, sex, ethnicity and CMV serostatus were compiled together with the repertoire data. In a later genetic analysis, genome-wide SNP genotypes for about 65% of the 666 donors were used, and that subset was treated as a discovery cohort. All discovery cohort repertoires had been generated using a single sequencing platform. HLA typing included class I and class II loci at four-digit resolution. Typing coverage differed by locus: A, B, C, DRB1 and DQB1 were typed in roughly 620-630 donors, DQA1 in about 510, DPA1 in 600 to 610, and DPB1 in 472. About five DR-DQ haplotypes were handled as single units for association and clustering, since linkage in the cohort was strong. Among some 410 genotyped donors of the cohort, an average of roughly 230,000 unique TCR beta nucleotide sequences was sequenced per donor, of which about 19% were non-productive. What the research found in general, with its limitations: The only immune exposure information available for the cohort was CMV serostatus. The study listed approximately 150 TCR beta chains as associated with cytomegalovirus. Because counts were too low, more than 15 rarely observed V segments, including chromosome 9 orphons, were left out of the earlier analysis of about 620 of the donors. A later genetic analysis reported fewer N-insertions in productive TCRs among donors in an Asian-associated ancestry cluster than the approximately 670-donor mean. In vitro tests confirmed that a few of the cytomegalovirus-associated TCR beta chains recognize cytomegalovirus antigens. HLA typing was unavailable for some donors at each locus, so association tests used only the typed subset. Sequencing depth was assumed to be roughly uniform across donors in the presence/absence analyses, though that assumption may not hold. According to a later analysis, parvovirus B19, influenza, CMV and Epstein-Barr virus appeared linked to several top co-occurrence clusters. Correlated functional status among segregating V segments might be attributable to linkage disequilibrium, but an unknown experimental factor could not be ruled out. In a later analysis, TCR association rates were found to vary across HLA loci, with the most associated TCRs seen for DRB1 alleles and the fewest for HLA-C alleles. Assigning TCR associations to individual alleles was difficult when HLA alleles, especially DR and DQ, strongly co-occurred. Most CMV-associated TCR beta chains appeared to be HLA-restricted in a later analysis, and the HLA associations seemed to be driven largely by CMV exposure. A cluster of highly shared sequence variants was judged likely to be a technical artifact of the sequencing pipeline. A further reported finding was that TCR beta sequences accurately predicted the HLA-A and HLA-B alleles for most subjects in the first cohort. Specific HLA alleles were associated with 18,000 or so TCR beta sequences at a false discovery rate of 0.05 in a later analysis. According to the authors, the approach could potentially be generalized to other disease states and immunological phenotypes. This cohort had only TCR beta chains sequenced, and the lack of alpha or paired-chain data limited which features could be detected. In both the original and validation cohorts, the classifier was reported to diagnose cytomegalovirus status with high specificity and sensitivity. In a later analysis, HLA-associated TCR beta chains were found to be more clonally expanded and to have lower generation probabilities than equally common non-associated chains. An association between a missense DCLRE1C variant and V-gene and J-gene trimming of TCR beta chains was found in a later genetic analysis and replicated in an independent cohort. In an earlier analysis of some 500 of the donors, most TCR beta V segments were observed in productive rearrangements about 90% or about 30% of the time, broadly matching IMGT annotations. Most TCR sequences were observed very rarely across donors, whereas some public TCRs were present in many individuals.

To note about this clone: Its recognized antigen is unknown. No quality values exist for individual bases; no much larger clone is one base distant.

The library was obtained by the immunoSEQ multiplex PCR assay. For the multiplex PCR, a mixture combining 60 forward primers for TCR Vbeta segments and 13 reverse primers for TCR Jbeta segments was used. The CDR3 region of rearranged TCR beta genes was amplified from genomic DNA by a multiplex PCR assay. The Illumina HiSeq System was used to sequence the amplified TCR beta libraries as 87-base-pair reads. For the original study's pipeline: A later analysis counted 75 million to 100 million unique TCR beta chains across the 550 to 800 repertoires, and some 12 million of these chains were shared by at least two donors. To remove PCR and sequencing errors, raw reads were error-corrected and collapsed into unique sequences using a nearest-neighbor algorithm that merged closely related sequences. CDR3 sequences were aligned to IMGT reference sequences to assign V, D and J gene segments. Each retained sequence needed at least a six-nucleotide match to both a V gene segment and a J gene segment. A rearrangement counted as productive if the CDR3 had no stop codons and remained in frame with V and J, and every other rearrangement counted as non-productive. Following IMGT convention, CDR3 was defined as the stretch from the second conserved V-encoded cysteine to the conserved J-encoded phenylalanine. The earlier analysis of about 570 of the donors excluded any sequence lacking an unambiguous match to a single V gene segment. In an earlier analysis of some 590 of the donors, V segments were called functional above 56.7% productive rearrangements and were called segregating when the between-donor standard deviation exceeded 5%. A statistical classification framework was built to diagnose cytomegalovirus status from the catalog of TCR beta chain sequences. In a later analysis, V and J genes were assigned by comparing TCR nucleotide sequences against IMGT/GENE-DB human TR gene sequences. The TCRdist pipeline was used in a later analysis to assign CDR3 sequences and most-parsimonious VDJ recombination scenarios. In a later analysis, every TCR beta chain was defined by the combination of its CDR3 amino acid sequence and its V-gene family, and reads without a unique V-gene family were dropped. In a later analysis, 450 to 600 highly shared, low-generation-probability nucleotide sequences were removed to address suspected cross-contamination and a sequencing artifact. For each public chain, a later analysis derived a clonal expansion index from normalized ranks of inferred template counts within each repertoire. In a later analysis, generation probabilities were computed with a VDJ recombination model fitted to out-of-frame rearrangements, and the resulting probabilities were checked against IGoR. A later analysis scored TCR-TCR, TCR-HLA and TCR-CMV co-occurrence with hypergeometric tests, applying a repertoire-size bias correction to TCR pairs. A later analysis estimated false discovery rates by permuting HLA or CMV assignments 20 times. In a later analysis, co-occurring TCRs were grouped using DBSCAN, with TCRdist sequence similarity added in when clustering inside HLA-allele-positive subsets. For co-occurrence clustering, repertoires with fewer than 30,000 or more than 120,000 public chains were excluded, along with about five repertoires with anomalous nucleotide sharing. TCRdb provides this immuneACCESS table in a form limited to in-frame rearrangements. Some clones are lacking; in checked studies, under half of them reflect an unresolved V gene, and why the rest are absent is not known. The V and J calls and clone size were taken over from that table, and D and trimming were inferred from the DNA. Counted in this sample were about 170,000 clones; over 60% of them appeared once. The top ten hold 2% to 2.5% of the sample.

In total, roughly 670 healthy bone marrow donors made up the cohort. Cohort members were all nominally healthy when sampled, although unrecorded immune exposures were likely present. The donor was CMV seronegative and belonged to the group of several hundred seronegative cohort members. A peripheral blood sample was collected from each donor, and TCR beta sequencing was performed on peripheral blood mononuclear cells. The Qiagen DNeasy Blood Extraction Kit was used to extract genomic DNA from the blood cell samples. The sample was PBMCs. This clonotype was obtained from a woman between 50 and 59 years old in good health and CMV-seronegative.

The CDR3 in this case is CAGQGAANTGELFF. The DNA sequence is given as TGTGCCGGTCAGGGGGCTGCGAACACCGGGGAGCTGTTTTTT. The sequence links TRBV2 to TRBJ2-2, with TRBD1 matching 8 junction bases. Reading the germline V gene gives CDR1 SNHLY and CDR2 FYNNEI. The CDR3 has 14 amino acids, counting the end cysteine and phenylalanine. Only the CDR3 DNA stays, 42 bases, in frame from base 1. Trimming removed 11 bases from V and 0 bases from J; the gene matches leave 5 bases unexplained.